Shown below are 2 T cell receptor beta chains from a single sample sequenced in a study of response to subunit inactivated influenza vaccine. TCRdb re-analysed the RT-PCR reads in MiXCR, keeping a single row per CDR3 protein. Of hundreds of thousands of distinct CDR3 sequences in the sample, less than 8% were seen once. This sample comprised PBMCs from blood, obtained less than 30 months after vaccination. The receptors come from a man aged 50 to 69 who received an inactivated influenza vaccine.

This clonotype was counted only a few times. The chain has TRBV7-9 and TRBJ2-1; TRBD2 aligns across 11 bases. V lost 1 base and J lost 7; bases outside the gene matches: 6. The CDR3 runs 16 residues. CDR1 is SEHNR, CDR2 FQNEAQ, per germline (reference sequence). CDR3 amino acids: CASSLGASGRMNEQFF. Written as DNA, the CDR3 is TGTGCCAGCAGCTTAGGCGCTAGCGGGAGGATGAATGAGCAGTTCTTC.

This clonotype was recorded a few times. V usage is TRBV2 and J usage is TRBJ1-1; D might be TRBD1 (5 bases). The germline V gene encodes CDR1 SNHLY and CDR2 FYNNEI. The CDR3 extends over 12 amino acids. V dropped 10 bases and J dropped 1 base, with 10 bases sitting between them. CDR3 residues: CATSRENTEAFF. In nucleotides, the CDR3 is TGTGCCACCTCCAGGGAGAACACTGAAGCTTTCTTT.